One and the same sample provided the 21 T cell receptor beta chains below, sequenced in a study of T cell changes during pregnancy in multiple sclerosis. TCRdb keeps only in-frame clones here, not all; method: immunoSEQ multiplex PCR. Altogether some 60,000 clones are present, more than 75% being singletons, with the ten largest covering approximately 5.3%. Sequenced input: peripheral blood from another person, used as feeder cells. All receptors derive from a human donor whose cells served as feeder cells for cultures in a pregnancy study.

This chain links TRBV27 with TRBJ1-4; 9 positions match TRBD1. The germline CDR1 and CDR2 sequences are MNHEY and SMNVEV (reference sequence). The V segment lost 5 bases and the J segment 5 bases; nucleotides outside the gene matches: 9. The CDR3 is 16 amino acids. Here the CDR3 DNA reads TGTGCCAGCAGTCGTTGGACAGGGGTGGTGAATGAAAAACTGTTTTTT. Its protein product is CASSRWTGVVNEKLFF.

The rearrangement uses TRBV5-4 and TRBJ1-6, with 7 nucleotides matching TRBD1. This CDR3 region has 18 residues. Looked up from germline, CDR1 is SGHNT and CDR2 is YYREEE (reference sequence). V shed 4 bases and J 0 bases; nucleotides not matched to a gene: 10. CDR3 nucleotide sequence: TGTGCCAGCAGCCCGACTCTGACAGGGAGCTCCTATAATTCACCCCTCCACTTT. Amino acids: CASSPTLTGSSYNSPLHF. The variable domain in full, completed from reference TRBV5-4 and TRBJ1-6, reads ETGVTQSPTHLIKTRGQQVTLRCSSQSGHNTVSWYQQALGQGPQFIFQYYREEENGRGNFPPRFSGLQFPNYSSELNVNALELDDSALYLCASSPTLTGSSYNSPLHFGNGTRLTVT.

The V call is TRBV10-2, the J call TRBJ2-3; 9 nucleotides align to TRBD2. Germline trimming cut 6 bases from V and 6 bases from J; bases unmatched to any gene: 7. Germline V CDR1 and CDR2: WSHSY, SAAADI. The CDR3 runs to 14 residues. CDR3 DNA sequence: TGCGCCAGCAGCAATAGCGGGAGAGGCGATACGCAGTATTTT. Protein: CASSNSGRGDTQYF.

The V call is TRBV5-1, the J call TRBJ2-7; D not resolved. Germline lookup yields CDR1 SGHRS and CDR2 YFSETQ. The V end lost 0 bases, the J end lost 1 base, and 8 bases lay between the germline ends. The CDR3 loop spans 14 amino acids. In DNA, the CDR3 is TGCGCCAGCAGCTTGGCCGGCAGTTCCTACGAGCAGTACTTC. It translates to CASSLAGSSYEQYF.

The V call is TRBV7-2, the J call TRBJ2-5; no reliable D call. Germline V CDR1 and CDR2: SGHTA, FQGNSA. The CDR3 contains 12 residues. V was shortened by 0 bases and J by 9 bases, with 8 bases between the two germline ends. In DNA form, the CDR3 reads TGTGCCAGCAGCTTAGCAAGAGAATCCCAGTACTTC. It specifies CASSLARESQYF.

The rearrangement links TRBV9 to TRBJ1-1; D perhaps matches TRBD1 (5 bases). CDR3 length equals 15 residues. V was cut by 4 bases and J by 0 bases, with 13 bases left in between. CDR1 and CDR2 from the germline V gene are SGDLS and YYNGEE. Here the CDR3 DNA reads TGTGCCAGCAGCCTGGGGGGATCCGTGAACACTGAAGCTTTCTTT. Protein: CASSLGGSVNTEAFF.

This chain uses TRBV10-3 with TRBJ2-2; the match to TRBD2 covers 8 bases. The germline V gene encodes CDR1 ENHRY and CDR2 SYGVKD. The CDR3 spans 15 residues. V lost 6 bases to trimming and J lost 3 bases; unmatched junction nucleotides: 6. The CDR3 protein is CAIRDGGADTGELFF. CDR3 coding DNA: TGTGCCATCAGGGACGGGGGGGCCGACACCGGGGAGCTGTTTTTT.

The rearrangement links TRBV29-1 to TRBJ2-5; maybe TRBD1 (5 bases). This CDR3 contains 13 residues. Germline V gene sequence: CDR1 SQVTM, CDR2 ANQGSEA. Between the trimmed V and J ends, which lost 7 bases and 4 bases, there was a span of 16 bases. The CDR3 nucleotides are TGCAGCGCGGGCTCTGGGGCCCCAGAGACCCAGTACTTC. Its translation is CSAGSGAPETQYF.

This rearrangement joins TRBV5-6 to TRBJ1-5, with D possibly matching TRBD1 (6 bases). V gave up 1 base and J gave up 5 bases, with 13 bases separating them. This CDR3 has 15 amino acids. The germline V gene encodes CDR1 SGHDT and CDR2 YYEEEE. The CDR3 DNA reads TGTGCCAGCAGCTTGACCGGGACACAATATCAGCCCCAGCATTTT. This codes for CASSLTGTQYQPQHF. Filled out from reference TRBV5-6 and TRBJ1-5, the complete variable domain reads DAGVTQSPTHLIKTRGQQVTLRCSPKSGHDTVSWYQQALGQGPQFIFQYYEEEERQRGNFPDRFSGHQFPNYSSELNVNALLLGDSALYLCASSLTGTQYQPQHFGDGTRLSIL.

This clone was picked up one time. The rearrangement uses TRBV5-1 and TRBJ1-2; TRBD1 agrees at 8 bases. Unmatched junction bases numbered 13, after V lost 4 bases and J lost 8 bases. Germline CDR1 is SGHRS and CDR2 is YFSETQ. The CDR3 contains 15 residues. The CDR3 nucleotides read TGCGCCAGCAGCCCCACCGGGACAGGCACCTGGGGCTACACCTTC. The encoded protein is CASSPTGTGTWGYTF.

The V gene is TRBV11-2, the J gene TRBJ2-1; 16 bases fit TRBD2. The germline V gene has CDR1 SGHAT and CDR2 FQNNGV. J was trimmed by 4 bases and V by 4 bases; bases with no gene match: 7. This CDR3 comprises 18 residues. Here the CDR3 DNA reads TGTGCCAGCAGCTCGGGGACTAGCGGGGGGGCTCAGTACAATGAGCAGTTCTTC. This codes for CASSSGTSGGAQYNEQFF.

The CDR3 loop reads CASSSTGAGNTIYF. CDR3 nucleotides: TGTGCCAGCAGTTCCACAGGGGCTGGAAACACCATATATTTT. The chain employs TRBV6-5 and TRBJ1-3, with 7 nucleotides matching TRBD1. This CDR3 contains 14 residues. Germline assignment: CDR1 MNHEY and CDR2 SVGAGI. The V gene end was trimmed by 4 bases and the J gene end by 2 bases; junction bases not matched to a gene: 2.

For this clone: At one end the junction does not follow the germline gene, possibly because of a read error. The rearrangement joins TRBV27 to TRBJ2-2; D is possibly TRBD2 (6 bases). The germline V gene has CDR1 MNHEY and CDR2 SMNVEV (reference sequence). This CDR3 is built from 14 residues. In DNA, the CDR3 is TGTGCCAGCAGTTCCGGGACCTCAAGGCGGGGAGCTGTTTTT. Amino acids: CASSSGTSRRGAVF.

This chain joins TRBV13 and TRBJ1-1, with a possible D match to TRBD1 (6 bases). With 5 bases removed from V and 5 bases from J, the gap between germline ends came to 21 bases. Germline lookup yields CDR1 PRHDT and CDR2 FYEKMQ (reference sequence). The CDR3 spans 16 residues. CDR3 nucleotide sequence: TGTGCCAGCAGCCCCCCCCGAGGACAGCCGGGGACTGAAGCTTTCTTT. Its protein is CASSPPRGQPGTEAFF. Combining the CDR3 with reference TRBV13 and TRBJ1-1 gives the whole variable domain AAGVIQSPRHLIKEKRETATLKCYPIPRHDTVYWYQQGPGQDPQFLISFYEKMQSDKGSIPDRFSAQQFSDYHSELNMSSLELGDSALYFCASSPPRGQPGTEAFFGQGTRLTVV.

The chain carries TRBV7-3 and TRBJ2-3; 7 nucleotides align to TRBD1. The CDR3 loop spans 16 amino acids. CDR1 and CDR2 (germline): SGHTA, FQGTGA. J was trimmed by 0 bases and V by 6 bases; bases with no gene match: 9. CDR3 DNA: TGTGCCAGCAGTAGGGGCCGGGACAGAAGCACAGATACGCAGTATTTT. Translating gives CASSRGRDRSTDTQYF.

The chain carries TRBV6-5 and TRBJ1-6; D gene ambiguous. V was cut by 0 bases and J by 4 bases, with 10 bases left in between. Germline CDR1 MNHEY, CDR2 SVGAGI. The CDR3 has 16 residues. The DNA for the CDR3 is TGTGCCAGCAGTTACTCGATATCGGGTTATAATTCACCCCTCCACTTT. This sequence encodes CASSYSISGYNSPLHF.

This clone was recorded once. The chain employs TRBV5-1 and TRBJ2-3, with TRBD2 matching 12 bases. The length of the CDR3 is 16 residues. The V gene end was trimmed by 3 bases and the J gene end by 0 bases; junction bases not matched to a gene: 2. Germline V gene data show CDR1 as SGHRS and CDR2 as YFSETQ. CDR3 in DNA: TGCGCCAGCAGCTCCGGGACTAGCGGGAGCACAGATACGCAGTATTTT. The encoded protein is CASSSGTSGSTDTQYF.

The sample holds one count of this clone. The chain carries TRBV9 and TRBJ1-4; D remains ambiguous. The germline V gene has CDR1 SGDLS and CDR2 YYNGEE. The CDR3 is 18 residues long. The V and J ends lost 0 bases and 0 bases respectively, with 15 bases between them. The CDR3 loop is CASSVEALEGPTNEKLFF. In DNA form, the CDR3 reads TGTGCCAGCAGCGTAGAGGCCCTGGAGGGCCCAACTAATGAAAAACTGTTTTTT.

This clone was seen a single time. The genes are TRBV19 and TRBJ1-5; possibly TRBD1 for D (5 bases). The V gene's germline CDR1 is LNHDA and CDR2 SQIVND (reference sequence). Trimming took off 4 bases at V and 4 bases at J, with 11 bases between the two ends. The CDR3 is 14 residues long. The chain's CDR3 is CASSSGGKNQPQHF. CDR3 DNA sequence: TGTGCCAGTAGTAGCGGGGGGAAGAATCAGCCCCAGCATTTT.

This clone was seen a single time. The CDR3, as DNA: TGTGCCAGCAGTCCAAGTCACAGCAGACAGCCCCAGCATTTT. This codes for CASSPSHSRQPQHF. This chain connects TRBV27 to TRBJ1-5; D gene ambiguous. From germline, CDR1 is MNHEY and CDR2 SMNVEV (reference sequence). The CDR3 covers 14 residues. V was clipped by 5 bases and J by 7 bases, with 15 bases between them.

The chain recombines TRBV7-9 with TRBJ2-5, with D tentatively TRBD1 (6 bases). The CDR3 runs to 14 residues. CDR1 and CDR2 (germline): SEHNR, FQNEAQ (reference sequence). V was cut by 6 bases and J by 1 base, with 12 bases left in between. The CDR3 sequence is CASSETGFQETQYF. The CDR3 DNA follows: TGTGCCAGCAGTGAGACAGGCTTCCAAGAGACCCAGTACTTC.